A selection of T cell receptor beta chains follows, all from one sample in a study of T cells in Graves' hyperthyroidism and ophthalmopathy. Using its own MiXCR run on the multiplex PCR reads, TCRdb lists one record per CDR3 protein. The sample has some 720,000 distinct CDR3 sequences, about 15% seen once. The specimen was blood. The receptor set was obtained from a man younger than 30 with Graves' hyperthyroidism. CDR3s include the opening cysteine and the closing phenylalanine or tryptophan. The order of the fields is clone size, J gene, D gene, V gene, CDR3 DNA, CDR3 protein. A D gene is named only where the DNA matches it firmly. Clone size is not always given. Where it is, it says once, few, many or a class for expanded clones.

>once|TRBJ2-7|NA|TRBV14
TGTGCCAGCAGCCAGCTTCTAGTCCCCCACGAGCAGTACTTC
CASSQLLVPHEQYF
>many|TRBJ2-2|NA|TRBV13
TGTGCCAGCAGCTTAGATTCCCCCGGGGAGCTGTTTTTT
CASSLDSPGELFF
>NA|TRBJ2-7|TRBD1|TRBV4-1
TGCGCCAGCGGGGTTGGGACAGGGTCCTACGAGCAGTACTTC
CASGVGTGSYEQYF
>few|TRBJ2-7|NA|TRBV28
TGTGCCAGCAGTTTGGTTTTGGGAGGATCCTACGAGCAGTACTTC
CASSLVLGGSYEQYF
>NA|TRBJ2-1|NA|TRBV5-4
TGTGCCAGCAGCTTAGTGGGGGTGTCCATTGATGAGCAGTTCTTC
CASSLVGVSIDEQFF
>few|TRBJ2-1|NA|TRBV6-2/TRBV6-3
TGTGCCAGCAGTTACTCGACCCTAGCGCTGAACAATGAGCAGTTCTTC
CASSYSTLALNNEQFF
>many|TRBJ2-5|NA|TRBV7-9
TGTGCCAGCAGCTTAGGTACCAGGACAGACCAAGAGACCCAGTACTTC
CASSLGTRTDQETQYF
>many|TRBJ2-5|NA|TRBV7-9
TGTGCCAGCAGCCCTCGACAGACCCAAGAGACCCAGTACTTC
CASSPRQTQETQYF
>NA|TRBJ2-7|NA|TRBV7-9
TGTGCCAGCAGCTTATTTCAGGGGGGAGAGCAGTACTTC
CASSLFQGGEQYF
>NA|TRBJ2-3|NA|TRBV9
TGTGCCAGCAGCGTAAGTGGGGCTAGCACAGATACGCAGTATTTT
CASSVSGASTDTQYF
>many|TRBJ1-1|NA|TRBV12-3/TRBV12-4
TGTGCCAGCAGTTTCAAGTATCTTGAAGCTTTCTTT
CASSFKYLEAFF
>many|TRBJ2-3|NA|TRBV28
TGTGCCAGCAGTTTATTCCGCGAAACCACAGATACGCAGTATTTT
CASSLFRETTDTQYF
>few|TRBJ2-3|NA|TRBV19
TGTGCCACCCTAGCGACAGATACGCAGTATTTT
CATLATDTQYF
>few|TRBJ1-4|NA|TRBV30
TGTGCCTGGAGCGCCCTACAGGGTGGAGAAAAACTGTTTTTT
CAWSALQGGEKLFF
>many|TRBJ2-7|NA|TRBV7-9
TGTGCCAGCAGCTTAGCGGGGGTCCACGAGCAGTACTTC
CASSLAGVHEQYF
>many|TRBJ1-1|NA|TRBV2
TGTGCCAGCGAGGGGGGAGTCAGCGCTGAAGCTTTCTTT
CASEGGVSAEAFF
>NA|TRBJ2-7|TRBD2|TRBV30
TGTGCCTGGACGCCGGGAGCGGGAGCGGGCTACGAGCAGTACTTC
CAWTPGAGAGYEQYF
>many|TRBJ2-7|TRBD2|TRBV19
TGTGCCAGTAGTATAGTCGGGAGGGCCAACTACGAGCAGTACTTC
CASSIVGRANYEQYF
>NA|TRBJ1-5|NA|TRBV14
TGTGCCAGCAGCCTCCCCCGGGGTCGCAATCAGCCCCAGCATTTT
CASSLPRGRNQPQHF
>many|TRBJ1-2|TRBD1|TRBV7-8
TGTGCCAGCAGCTTAGGGGGACAGGGGGCGTACTATGGCTACACCTTC
CASSLGGQGAYYGYTF
>many|TRBJ2-1|TRBD2|TRBV7-8
TGTGCCAGCAGCACAGATTCTAGCGGGAGCTCCTACAATGAGCAGTTCTTC
CASSTDSSGSSYNEQFF
>few|TRBJ2-7|NA|TRBV5-4
TGTGCCAGCAGCAGTATAGGCGATTCCTACGAGCAGTACTTC
CASSSIGDSYEQYF
>many|TRBJ2-2|NA|TRBV28
TGTGCCAGCAGTAATAACACCGGGGAGCTGTTTTTT
CASSNNTGELFF
>many|TRBJ1-1|NA|TRBV13
TGTGCCAGCAGCCCAAGTCACAGTCCTGGGGCGAACACTGAAGCTTTCTTT
CASSPSHSPGANTEAFF
>many|TRBJ2-7|TRBD1|TRBV5-1
TGCGCCAGCAGCTTGGAGGGACAGGGATATTACGAGCAGTACTTC
CASSLEGQGYYEQYF
>many|TRBJ2-5|NA|TRBV3-1
TGTGCCAGCAGCCAAGGTGATAGCGGAGAGACCCAGTACTTC
CASSQGDSGETQYF
>many|TRBJ2-3|NA|TRBV11-2
TGTGCCAGCAGCTTAGATCTGACAGATACGCAGTATTTT
CASSLDLTDTQYF
>NA|TRBJ1-1|NA|TRBV12-5
TGTGCTAGTGGTTTGGTACCTGGAGGAAATGAAGCTTTCTTT
CASGLVPGGNEAFF
>NA|TRBJ1-5|TRBD1|TRBV20-1
TGCAGTGCCCGGACAGGGGGCCTATATAGCAATCAGCCCCAGCATTTT
CSARTGGLYSNQPQHF
>NA|TRBJ2-7|TRBD1|TRBV4-2
TGTGCCAGCAGCCAAGATAGCACAGGGGCCACGAGCTACGAGCAGTACTTC
CASSQDSTGATSYEQYF
>NA|TRBJ2-7|TRBD2|TRBV20-1
TGCAGTGCCCTAGGGGGGACTAGCGGGTTCAAGCAGTACTTC
CSALGGTSGFKQYF
>few|TRBJ2-7|NA|TRBV7-2
TGTGCCAGCAGCTTAGAGGTAGCGGCTACCTACGAGCAGTACTTC
CASSLEVAATYEQYF
>many|TRBJ1-1|NA|TRBV3-1
TGTGCCAGCAGCTTATCGGACAGGAACACTGAAGCTTTCTTT
CASSLSDRNTEAFF
>many|TRBJ2-5|NA|TRBV11-2
TGTGCCAGCAGCGATGGACTCCCGGGGACCCAGTACTTC
CASSDGLPGTQYF
>many|TRBJ2-5|NA|TRBV28
TGTGCCAGCAGTTTAAGGCGGGGACAAGAGACCCAGTACTTC
CASSLRRGQETQYF
>NA|TRBJ2-1|TRBD2|TRBV30
TGTGCCTGGGGAGGTATAGGGACTAGCGGGAGCAATGAGCAGTTCTTC
CAWGGIGTSGSNEQFF
>many|TRBJ1-6|TRBD1|TRBV27
TGTGCCAGCAGCTTGACAGGGGGCGTTTCACCCCTCCACTTT
CASSLTGGVSPLHF
>many|TRBJ2-2|NA|TRBV6-6
TGTGCCAGCAGTTACATGGCACGTTCGAACACCGGGGAGCTGTTTTTT
CASSYMARSNTGELFF
>many|TRBJ2-1|TRBD2|TRBV28
TGTGCCAGCTTACCGACTAGCGGGAGTGAGTATGAGCAGTTCTTC
CASLPTSGSEYEQFF
>few|TRBJ1-1|NA|TRBV7-9
TGTGCCAGCAGCTTGGTACCTCAGCCCACGGGGAACACTGAAGCTTTCTTT
CASSLVPQPTGNTEAFF
>NA|TRBJ2-1|TRBD2|TRBV24-1
TGTGCCACCGGGAAGTTTGGGGGCAGACCGGGACTAGCGGGATACAATGAGCAGTTCTTC
CATGKFGGRPGLAGYNEQFF
>few|TRBJ1-5|NA|TRBV25-1
TGTGCCAGCACCCGGGGGCGGCGGTCGGACTCGCCCAGGGCGAAAACTCAGCCCCAGCATTTT
CASTRGRRSDSPRAKTQPQHF
>few|TRBJ2-7|NA|TRBV5-1
TGCGCCAGCAGCTTGGGGCGGGGTGAAGGGGACGAGCAGTACTTC
CASSLGRGEGDEQYF
>NA|TRBJ2-5|TRBD1|TRBV11-2
TGTGCCAGCAGCTCATCATACCTCTTCAAGGGGGCATGGGAGACCCAGTACTTC
CASSSSYLFKGAWETQYF